The 21 T cell receptor beta chains presented below share a single source sample, sequenced in a study of T-cell memory formation after mild COVID-19. Each CDR3 protein gets one entry after TCRdb re-called the 5' RACE reads with MiXCR. The sample shows 430,000 or so distinct CDR3 sequences, around a quarter of them seen only once. The specimen sequenced was PBMCs or a T cell subset sorted from them (not recorded which). The receptors were gathered from an adult woman who had mild COVID-19 (a few samples of this study predate the infection). Cell type and time point are not known.

The table lists this clonotype with a few counts. The chain has TRBV7-2 and TRBJ2-1, with D maybe TRBD2 (6 bases). The CDR3 consists of 12 residues. V dropped 4 bases and J dropped 9 bases, with 10 bases sitting between them. The germline V gene encodes CDR1 SGHTA and CDR2 FQGNSA. DNA of the CDR3: TGTGCCAGCAGCTCATCCGGGGGTGAGCAGTTCTTC. Encoded protein: CASSSSGGEQFF.

This clonotype was counted between two and nine times. The V and J genes are TRBV9 and TRBJ2-5; 9 bases are shared with TRBD2. This CDR3 contains 15 residues. Germline V gives CDR1 SGDLS, CDR2 YYNGEE. V dropped 0 bases and J dropped 5; count of bases not matched to a gene: 5. CDR3 region: CASSVGGGAWETQYF. The CDR3 DNA reads TGTGCCAGCAGCGTAGGCGGGGGGGCCTGGGAGACCCAGTACTTC.

V usage is TRBV7-9 and J usage is TRBJ1-1, with D unclear. Between the trimmed V and J ends, which lost 1 base and 4 bases, there was a span of 16 bases. The CDR3 is made up of 16 amino acids. Germline loops: CDR1 SEHNR, CDR2 FQNEAQ (reference sequence). The chain's CDR3 is CASSLGGVLLVTEAFF. The CDR3 region has the DNA TGTGCCAGCAGCTTAGGTGGGGTATTATTGGTCACTGAAGCTTTCTTT.

V usage is TRBV5-1 and J usage is TRBJ2-1; perhaps TRBD2 as D (6 bases). V dropped 6 bases and J dropped 0 bases, with 16 bases sitting between them. CDR3 length: 16 residues. Germline V gene data show CDR1 as SGHRS and CDR2 as YFSETQ. The DNA of the CDR3 is TGCGCCAGCACCCCTTGGGACGGGGGCTCCTACAATGAGCAGTTCTTC. The encoded protein is CASTPWDGGSYNEQFF.

V usage is TRBV6-5 and J usage is TRBJ2-7; TRBD1 matches at 7 bases. Trimming removed 5 bases from V and 8 bases from J; junction bases left unmatched: 6. Germline-derived CDR1 and CDR2 are MNHEY and SVGAGI. There are 12 residues in the CDR3. The CDR3 spells CASSRGQRQQYF. CDR3 DNA: TGTGCCAGCAGTAGGGGACAGCGGCAGCAGTACTTC.

In DNA form, the CDR3 reads TGTGCCAGCAGCTTTGGGACCAGTGGGCCCGGGGAGCTGTTTTTT. Protein product: CASSFGTSGPGELFF. The chain joins TRBV7-3 to TRBJ2-2, with D perhaps assigned TRBD1 or TRBD2 (5 bases each). The V gene's germline CDR1 is SGHTA and CDR2 FQGTGA. CDR3 length equals 15 residues. V lost 3 bases and J 6 bases, leaving 14 bases between the germline ends.

This clonotype was observed a few times. The chain employs TRBV3-1 and TRBJ1-2; D gene unclear. The CDR3 length is 14 residues. The V gene's germline CDR1 is LGHDT and CDR2 YNNKEL (reference sequence). V lost 0 bases, J lost 4 bases, and 9 bases lay in between. CDR3 in DNA: TGTGCCAGCAGCCAAGATCTTTCGGGCTATGGCTACACCTTC. It yields the protein CASSQDLSGYGYTF.

This clonotype has a handful of counts. The chain couples TRBV7-2 to TRBJ2-3; 9 positions match TRBD2. Germline assignment: CDR1 SGHTA and CDR2 FQGNSA. After removal of 5 bases from V and 4 bases from J, the junction contained 7 bases not matched to a gene. CDR3 length equals 15 residues. The CDR3 DNA reads as TGTGCCAGCAGCCCCCTTAGCGGGAGCCCAGATACGCAGTATTTT. It encodes CASSPLSGSPDTQYF. Full variable domain (missing parts from reference TRBV7-2 and TRBJ2-3): GAGVSQSPSNKVTEKGKDVELRCDPISGHTALYWYRQSLGQGLEFLIYFQGNSAPDKSGLPSDRFSAERTGGSVSTLTIQRTQQEDSAVYLCASSPLSGSPDTQYFGPGTRLTVL.

J is TRBJ2-5 and V is TRBV12-3 or TRBV12-4; 9 nucleotides match TRBD2. CDR3 length: 14 amino acids. Trimming removed 3 bases from V and 7 bases from J; junction bases left unmatched: 6. CDR3 region: CASSFGGGAVTQYF. CDR3 DNA sequence: TGTGCCAGCAGTTTCGGCGGGGGGGCGGTGACCCAGTACTTC.

This clonotype was observed a few times. The V call is TRBV7-8, the J call TRBJ2-3; D gene unclear. Between the trimmed V and J ends, which lost 5 bases and 4 bases, there was a span of 10 bases. Germline CDR1 and CDR2: SGHVS and FQNEAQ. There are 13 residues in the CDR3. Written as DNA, the CDR3 is TGTGCCAGCAGCCCGCTGGGCGCAGATACGCAGTATTTT. It codes for CASSPLGADTQYF. Full variable domain (rest looked up from reference TRBV7-8 and TRBJ2-3): GAGVSQSPRYKVAKRGQDVALRCDPISGHVSLFWYQQALGQGPEFLTYFQNEAQLDKSGLPSDRFFAERPEGSVSTLKIQRTQQEDSAVYLCASSPLGADTQYFGPGTRLTVL.

This clonotype was observed a handful of times. This rearrangement joins TRBV6-5 to TRBJ1-3; D gene unclear. Trimming took 5 bases from V and 2 from J, leaving 13 bases between them. Germline V gene lookup returns CDR1 MNHEY and CDR2 SVGAGI. The CDR3 is 15 amino acids. The CDR3 DNA follows: TGTGCCAGCAGTCACCTTGCGGGTACTGGAAACACCATATATTTT. This sequence encodes CASSHLAGTGNTIYF.

The table lists this clonotype with a few counts. This rearrangement joins TRBV7-9 to TRBJ2-1; D uncertain. The germline CDR1 and CDR2 sequences are SEHNR and FQNEAQ (reference sequence). The V end was cut by 4 bases, the J end by 2 bases, with 12 bases between. The CDR3 sequence is 15 residues long. CDR3 sequence reads: CASSSSHFPYNEQFF. CDR3 coding DNA: TGTGCCAGCAGCTCTTCCCATTTCCCCTACAATGAGCAGTTCTTC.

The sample holds a few counts of this clonotype. The chain employs TRBV5-1 and TRBJ2-7, with a tentative D call TRBD2 (5 bases). CDR1 and CDR2 (germline): SGHRS, YFSETQ. This CDR3 contains 15 residues. The V gene lost 1 base and the J gene lost 7 bases, with 18 bases spanning the gap. CDR3 region: CASSLSGDGLWEQYF. CDR3 nucleotide sequence: TGCGCCAGCAGCTTGTCCGGCGACGGACTTTGGGAGCAGTACTTC.

The genes are TRBV18 and TRBJ2-7; 13 nucleotides match TRBD2. Germline values: CDR1 KGHSH, CDR2 LQKENI. J was trimmed by 6 bases and V by 3 bases; bases with no gene match: 14. The CDR3 loop spans 18 amino acids. CDR3 nucleotides: TGTGCCAGCTCACCTGGACTAGCGGGAGTCGCCCGAGTCGCCGAGCAGTACTTC. Translated: CASSPGLAGVARVAEQYF.

In its sample, this clonotype was seen a few times. J is TRBJ1-1 and V is TRBV7-9; D is unresolved. This CDR3 comprises 16 residues. V was cut by 5 bases and J by 0 bases, with 16 bases left in between. Per the germline V gene, CDR1 is SEHNR and CDR2 is FQNEAQ (reference sequence). DNA for the CDR3: TGTGCCAGCAGCGACCTATCGTGGCAGTTGAACACTGAAGCTTTCTTT. Its protein is CASSDLSWQLNTEAFF. The entire variable domain, with the rest obtained from reference TRBV7-9 and TRBJ1-1, is as follows: DTGVSQNPRHKITKRGQNVTFRCDPISEHNRLYWYRQTLGQGPEFLTYFQNEAQLEKSRLLSDRFSAERPKGSFSTLEIQRTEQGDSAMYLCASSDLSWQLNTEAFFGQGTRLTVV.

J is TRBJ1-5 and V is TRBV20-1; TRBD1 is a possible D gene (5 bases). This CDR3 is 14 amino acids long. The V gene's germline CDR1 is DFQATT and CDR2 SNEGSKA (reference sequence). Trimming left V 3 bases short and J 6 bases short, with 15 bases between. CDR3 coding DNA: TGCAGTGCTAGTAGTCCCGGGGGTCCTCAGCCCCAGCATTTT. Protein sequence: CSASSPGGPQPQHF.

The V and J genes are TRBV5-1 and TRBJ1-1; 8 bases are shared with TRBD1. The CDR3 length is 16 residues. Trimming removed 4 bases from V and 5 bases from J; junction bases left unmatched: 13. Germline CDR1 is SGHRS and CDR2 is YFSETQ. CDR3 loop: CASSLQGPTGETEAFF. CDR3 DNA: TGCGCCAGCAGCCTTCAGGGCCCGACAGGGGAAACTGAAGCTTTCTTT.

V and J are TRBV7-3 and TRBJ2-6, with a possible D match to TRBD1 (5 bases). Germline V gene sequence: CDR1 SGHTA, CDR2 FQGTGA. CDR3 length: 15 residues. V lost 2 bases, J lost 4 bases, and 9 bases lay in between. This CDR3 reads CASSLDPGGANVLTF. The CDR3 bases are TGTGCCAGCAGCTTAGACCCAGGGGGGGCCAACGTCCTGACTTTC.

This clonotype showed up just a few times. The chain carries TRBV25-1 and TRBJ2-3, with a possible D match to TRBD2 (7 bases). With 1 base removed from V and 2 bases from J, the gap between germline ends came to 13 bases. The CDR3 contains 16 residues. CDR1 and CDR2 (germline): MGHDK, SYGVNS. DNA for the CDR3: TGTGCCAGCAGTGAATTTCTAGGGGGGGTCACAGATACGCAGTATTTT. The encoded protein is CASSEFLGGVTDTQYF.

The CDR3 protein is CASKFLGRNTEAFF. The CDR3 region has the DNA TGTGCCAGTAAATTCCTAGGACGGAACACTGAAGCTTTCTTT. V is TRBV19 and J is TRBJ1-1; D unclear. This CDR3 has 14 amino acids. Trimming removed 7 bases at V and 1 base at J, with 13 bases between. CDR1 is LNHDA and CDR2 is SQIVND in the germline V gene (reference sequence).

This clonotype appeared many times. The chain recombines TRBV7-6 with TRBJ2-2; 9 bases match TRBD1. The CDR3 is 16 residues long. CDR1 SGHVS and CDR2 FNYEAQ come from the germline V gene. J lost 5 bases, V lost 5 bases, and 9 bases had no gene match. The CDR3 reads CASSQRQGDRTGELFF. Written as DNA, the CDR3 is TGTGCCAGCAGCCAAAGACAGGGGGATCGAACCGGGGAGCTGTTTTTT.